Below, 13 T cell receptor beta chains from the same sample are listed, as sequenced in a study of blood T cells in healthy people across ages. Combining a sample-barcoded 5' primer with a J-beta primer mix, a second PCR ran for about 6 to 12 cycles. One entry per CDR3 protein results from TCRdb running MiXCR on the 5' RACE reads. This table holds 710,000 or so distinct CDR3 sequences, about 32% found once. The specimen was blood. The receptor source for this set is an elderly woman in good health.

The V and J genes are TRBV7-8 and TRBJ2-5, with a tentative D call TRBD1 (7 bases). The germline gives CDR1 SGHVS, CDR2 FQNEAQ. V was shortened by 3 bases and J by 1 base, with 15 bases between the two germline ends. The CDR3 consists of 16 residues. CDR3 protein: CASSFFPGGIQETQYF. In DNA, the CDR3 is TGTGCCAGCAGCTTTTTTCCAGGGGGGATCCAAGAGACCCAGTACTTC.

Details on this clonotype: Just one base apart from a much larger clone, this may be a read error. DNA of the CDR3: TGTGCCAGCAAGGGCAGCAATCAGACCCAGCATTTT. This gives the protein CASKGSNQTQHF. The chain is built from TRBV6-1 and TRBJ1-5; unclear D gene. The CDR3 has 12 amino acids. Germline V gene sequence: CDR1 MNHNS, CDR2 SASEGT.

This clonotype was recorded many times. The gene calls are TRBV29-1 and TRBJ2-1, with TRBD2 matching 11 bases. The CDR3 contains 13 residues. V lost 7 bases to trimming and J lost 3 bases; unmatched junction nucleotides: 2. CDR1 is SQVTM and CDR2 is ANQGSEA in the germline V gene. The CDR3 bases are TGCAGCGGCGGACTAGCGGGCTACAATGAGCAGTTCTTC. It translates to CSGGLAGYNEQFF.

Turning to this clonotype: The junction departs from germline at one end; a sequencing error may be responsible. The gene calls are TRBV7-6 and TRBJ1-3; D is unresolved. The CDR3 extends over 15 amino acids. Germline lookup yields CDR1 SGHVS and CDR2 FNYEAQ. CDR3 nucleotides: TGTGTCAGCAGCCCGGACCGCATCTCTGGAAACACCATATATTTT. It codes for CVSSPDRISGNTIYF.

This clonotype has a count of ten or more. V is TRBV7-2 and J is TRBJ2-5; D remains ambiguous. CDR1 SGHTA and CDR2 FQGNSA come from the germline V gene. Trimming shortened V by 3 bases and J by 7 bases, and 15 bases separated the two germline ends. The CDR3 covers 14 residues. CDR3 protein: CASSLDGTLVTQYF. DNA for the CDR3: TGTGCCAGCAGCTTGGACGGTACTCTTGTGACCCAGTACTTC.

This clonotype showed up many times. The chain joins TRBV9 to TRBJ2-5, with D perhaps matching TRBD1 (6 bases). With 4 bases removed from V and 9 bases from J, the gap between germline ends came to 16 bases. CDR1 and CDR2 from the germline V gene are SGDLS and YYNGEE. The CDR3 length is 13 residues. DNA of the CDR3: TGTGCCAGCAGCACAACAGGGTTGGGGTCCCAGTACTTC. Translating gives CASSTTGLGSQYF. Filled out from reference TRBV9 and TRBJ2-5, the complete variable domain reads DSGVTQTPKHLITATGQRVTLRCSPRSGDLSVYWYQQSLDQGLQFLIQYYNGEERAKGNILERFSAQQFPDLHSELNLSSLELGDSALYFCASSTTGLGSQYFGPGTRLLVL.

CDR3 coding DNA: TGCGCCAGCAGCTTGGACAACAATCAGCCCCAGCATTTT. This encodes CASSLDNNQPQHF. The chain couples TRBV5-1 to TRBJ1-5; D unclear. Trimming took 0 bases from V and 3 from J, leaving 4 bases between them. Germline V gives CDR1 SGHRS, CDR2 YFSETQ. The CDR3 consists of 13 residues.

The chain uses TRBV20-1 and TRBJ2-7; D is perhaps TRBD1 (6 bases). V was cut by 0 bases and J by 2 bases, with 17 bases left in between. Germline V gives CDR1 DFQATT, CDR2 SNEGSKA (reference sequence). This CDR3 spans 16 amino acids. The DNA for the CDR3 is TGCAGTGCTAGAGACTCAGGGACACCCCGACCCTACGAGCAGTACTTC. Its protein is CSARDSGTPRPYEQYF.

Concerning this clonotype: A much larger clone lies one base from this, so it may be a read error. This chain links TRBV6-1 with TRBJ2-1; TRBD2 might be the D (7 bases). Germline loops: CDR1 MNHNS, CDR2 SASEGT. V was clipped by 11 bases and J by 13 bases, with 24 bases between them. The CDR3 totals 13 residues. The CDR3 loop reads CAGGWGGLETQFF. CDR3 nucleotide sequence: TGTGCCGGAGGGTGGGGGGGGCTGGAGACCCAGTTCTTC.

There are many counts of this clonotype. V gene TRBV5-1 combines with J gene TRBJ1-1; D might be TRBD1 (5 bases). Germline V lookup: CDR1 SGHRS, CDR2 YFSETQ. Trimming stripped 2 bases from V and 3 bases from J, with 11 bases between. CDR3 length: 14 amino acids. CDR3 DNA: TGCGCCAGCAGCTTCAAAGGAGGGGACACTGAAGCTTTCTTT. Protein: CASSFKGGDTEAFF.

This clonotype showed up just a few times. This may be a read error: a much more frequent sequence differs by one nucleotide. As DNA, the CDR3 is TGTGCCACCAGTGAGGCCAACGGGGAGACCCAGTTCTTC. Its translation is CATSEANGETQFF. The rearrangement joins TRBV24-1 to TRBJ2-5, with a possible D match to TRBD2 (5 bases). The DNA end is more similar to TRBJ2-1, so the J call may be wrong. The germline V gene has CDR1 KGHDR and CDR2 SFDVKD. This CDR3 has 13 residues.

This chain uses TRBV10-3 with TRBJ2-3; possible D gene TRBD2, 5 bases. CDR3 size: 13 residues. V lost 7 bases and J lost 5, with 13 bases in between. Germline V gene lookup returns CDR1 ENHRY and CDR2 SYGVKD. The CDR3 spells CAITIGRGDTQYF. CDR3 sequence (DNA): TGTGCCATCACTATCGGACGGGGAGATACGCAGTATTTT.

The gene calls are TRBV7-9 and TRBJ1-5; D uncertain. The CDR3 extends over 14 amino acids. Trimming pared 0 bases from V and 7 bases from J, leaving 10 bases between. The germline CDR1 and CDR2 sequences are SEHNR and FQNEAQ (reference sequence). Here the CDR3 DNA reads TGTGCCAGCAGCTTAGCGATTACTGGGCAGCCCCAGCATTTT. Protein product: CASSLAITGQPQHF.